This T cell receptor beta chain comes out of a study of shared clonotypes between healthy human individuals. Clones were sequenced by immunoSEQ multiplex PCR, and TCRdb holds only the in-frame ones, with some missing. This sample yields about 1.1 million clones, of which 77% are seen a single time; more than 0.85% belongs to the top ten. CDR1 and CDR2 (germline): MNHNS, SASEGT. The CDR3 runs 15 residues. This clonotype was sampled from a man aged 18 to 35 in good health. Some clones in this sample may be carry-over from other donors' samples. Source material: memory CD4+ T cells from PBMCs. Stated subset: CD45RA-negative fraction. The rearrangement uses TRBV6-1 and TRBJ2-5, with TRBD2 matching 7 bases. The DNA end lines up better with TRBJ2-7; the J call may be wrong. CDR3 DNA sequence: TGTGCCAGCAGCGGGCTAGCGGAAAGCACCTACGAGCAGTACTTC. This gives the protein CASSGLAESTYEQYF.